Listed below are T cell receptor beta chains from one sample, sequenced in a study of CD8+ T cells in alopecia areata. Produced via immunoSEQ multiplex PCR; TCRdb's table is partial and in-frame only. The sample holds roughly 140,000 clones, 62% seen once. Sample: CD8+ T cells sorted from blood. These receptors were obtained from a human donor in good health. CDR3s include the opening cysteine and the closing phenylalanine or tryptophan. The order of the fields is D gene, V gene, clone size, J gene, CDR3 DNA, CDR3 protein. The D gene is left open where the match is weak. Clone size appears in some rows only: once, few, many, or a class for an expanded clone.

D gene: -; V gene: TRBV11-2; clone size: -; J gene: TRBJ2-1; CDR3 DNA: TGTGCCAGCAGCTTAGGATTCGGCACTTACAATGAGCAGTTCTTC; CDR3 protein: CASSLGFGTYNEQFF
D gene: -; V gene: TRBV29-1; clone size: -; J gene: TRBJ2-2; CDR3 DNA: TGCAGCGGTAATAGCGGCAACACCGGGGAGCTGTTTTTT; CDR3 protein: CSGNSGNTGELFF
D gene: -; V gene: TRBV14; clone size: -; J gene: TRBJ2-7; CDR3 DNA: TGTGCCAGCAGCCCACGTGGCCAGGGCTACGAGCAGTACTTC; CDR3 protein: CASSPRGQGYEQYF
D gene: -; V gene: TRBV29-1; clone size: -; J gene: TRBJ2-2; CDR3 DNA: TGCAGCGTGCCAACGGACACCGGGGAGCTGTTTTTT; CDR3 protein: CSVPTDTGELFF
D gene: -; V gene: TRBV15; clone size: -; J gene: TRBJ1-2; CDR3 DNA: TGTGCCACCAACCCCGGCCAGGGCCATGGCTACACCTTC; CDR3 protein: CATNPGQGHGYTF
D gene: -; V gene: TRBV28; clone size: -; J gene: TRBJ2-1; CDR3 DNA: TGTGCCACCGTAACAGGTTTCGGCGATGAGCAGTTCTTC; CDR3 protein: CATVTGFGDEQFF
D gene: -; V gene: TRBV6-5; clone size: -; J gene: TRBJ1-2; CDR3 DNA: TGTGCCAGCCTGAGACTTGGAGACTATGGCTACACCTTC; CDR3 protein: CASLRLGDYGYTF
D gene: TRBD2; V gene: TRBV15; clone size: few; J gene: TRBJ2-7; CDR3 DNA: TGTGCCACCAGCAGTTATACGGGCGGGAGGTACGAGCAGTACTTC; CDR3 protein: CATSSYTGGRYEQYF
D gene: TRBD2; V gene: TRBV4-1; clone size: few; J gene: TRBJ2-5; CDR3 DNA: TGCGCCAGCAGTCGTAAGAGCGGGAGTATCCTGGAGACCCAGTACTTC; CDR3 protein: CASSRKSGSILETQYF
D gene: -; V gene: TRBV30; clone size: -; J gene: TRBJ1-1; CDR3 DNA: TGTGCCTGGAGTGATGCCCCGCAGGGAGCTGAAGCTTTCTTT; CDR3 protein: CAWSDAPQGAEAFF
D gene: -; V gene: TRBV29-1; clone size: -; J gene: TRBJ1-1; CDR3 DNA: TGCAGCGTTGGGGGGGCCGGGATGAACACTGAAGCTTTCTTT; CDR3 protein: CSVGGAGMNTEAFF
D gene: -; V gene: TRBV5-1; clone size: few; J gene: TRBJ2-2; CDR3 DNA: TGCGCCAGCAGCTTGGAATCCGGGGGAAACACCGGGGAGCTGTTTTTT; CDR3 protein: CASSLESGGNTGELFF
D gene: -; V gene: TRBV5-1; clone size: -; J gene: TRBJ2-1; CDR3 DNA: TGCGCCAGCAGCTTGGGAGCGGATTTTAGCTCCTACAATGAGCAGTTCTTC; CDR3 protein: CASSLGADFSSYNEQFF
D gene: TRBD2; V gene: TRBV29-1; clone size: -; J gene: TRBJ2-1; CDR3 DNA: TGCAGCGTTGAAGGGCTAGCGGGCGAGCAGTTCTTC; CDR3 protein: CSVEGLAGEQFF
D gene: TRBD2; V gene: TRBV2; clone size: -; J gene: TRBJ2-7; CDR3 DNA: TGTGCCAGCAGTGCCCCCCCGAGGACTAGCGGGAGCCGAGCGATTCGCGAGCAGTACTTC; CDR3 protein: CASSAPPRTSGSRAIREQYF
D gene: -; V gene: TRBV27; clone size: few; J gene: TRBJ2-7; CDR3 DNA: TGTGCCAGCAGTCTGTCCGGGTCCAGGACGTGGGAGCAGTACTTC; CDR3 protein: CASSLSGSRTWEQYF
D gene: -; V gene: TRBV2; clone size: -; J gene: TRBJ2-1; CDR3 DNA: TGTGCCAGCAGTAACCCTGGAGACAATGAGCAGTTCTTC; CDR3 protein: CASSNPGDNEQFF
D gene: -; V gene: TRBV11-2; clone size: -; J gene: TRBJ1-1; CDR3 DNA: TGTGCCAGCAGCTTAGCAGGAAATGAAGCTTTCTTT; CDR3 protein: CASSLAGNEAFF
D gene: TRBD2; V gene: TRBV29-1; clone size: few; J gene: TRBJ2-1; CDR3 DNA: TGCAGCGTCCCCGTGGGGGGGTTAGGGCAGTTCTTC; CDR3 protein: CSVPVGGLGQFF
D gene: -; V gene: TRBV27; clone size: -; J gene: TRBJ2-7; CDR3 DNA: TGTGCCAGCAGTCCGACAGGACGAGCCTACGAGCAGTACTTC; CDR3 protein: CASSPTGRAYEQYF
D gene: TRBD1; V gene: TRBV11-2; clone size: -; J gene: TRBJ2-7; CDR3 DNA: TGTGCCAGCAGCATACTCTCTGGACAGGGGATGGTCGAGCAGTACTTC; CDR3 protein: CASSILSGQGMVEQYF
D gene: -; V gene: TRBV27; clone size: -; J gene: TRBJ1-2; CDR3 DNA: TGTGCCAGCAGTTCCAGGGGCGGCTATGGCTACACCTTC; CDR3 protein: CASSSRGGYGYTF
D gene: TRBD2; V gene: TRBV29-1; clone size: few; J gene: TRBJ2-3; CDR3 DNA: TGCAGCGTTGGGACTAGCGCTAGCACAGATACGCAGTATTTT; CDR3 protein: CSVGTSASTDTQYF
D gene: TRBD1; V gene: TRBV27; clone size: -; J gene: TRBJ2-7; CDR3 DNA: TGTGCCAGCAGTACAAGACGACAGGGCGGTTACGAGCAGTACTTC; CDR3 protein: CASSTRRQGGYEQYF
D gene: -; V gene: TRBV5-6; clone size: -; J gene: TRBJ1-1; CDR3 DNA: TGTGCCAGCAGCTTAGGGGACTCCTTAGGTTTCTTT; CDR3 protein: CASSLGDSLGFF
D gene: -; V gene: TRBV4-1; clone size: once; J gene: TRBJ1-1; CDR3 DNA: TGCGCCAGCAGCCATAGGACTTCCTTGGATACTGAAGCTTTCTTT; CDR3 protein: CASSHRTSLDTEAFF
D gene: TRBD2; V gene: TRBV29-1; clone size: -; J gene: TRBJ2-1; CDR3 DNA: TGCAGCGCAGAAACTAGCGGGAGTTTTTCTGAGCAGTTCTTC; CDR3 protein: CSAETSGSFSEQFF
D gene: -; V gene: TRBV15; clone size: -; J gene: TRBJ2-1; CDR3 DNA: TGTGCCACCAGCGGTTCTTTCGGGTCCTACAATGAGCAGTTCTTC; CDR3 protein: CATSGSFGSYNEQFF
D gene: -; V gene: TRBV5-6; clone size: -; J gene: TRBJ1-3; CDR3 DNA: TGTGCCAGCAGCTTGGCGACGATCTCTGGAAACACCATATATTTT; CDR3 protein: CASSLATISGNTIYF
D gene: -; V gene: TRBV27; clone size: -; J gene: TRBJ2-1; CDR3 DNA: TGTGCCAGCAGTTTGGGACTCTCCGCCTCCAATGAGCAGTTCTTC; CDR3 protein: CASSLGLSASNEQFF
D gene: -; V gene: TRBV4-1; clone size: -; J gene: TRBJ1-1; CDR3 DNA: TGCGCCAGCAGCCGGGACGGCGCTAAGAACACTGAAGCTTTCTTT; CDR3 protein: CASSRDGAKNTEAFF
D gene: -; V gene: TRBV5-6; clone size: -; J gene: TRBJ1-1; CDR3 DNA: TGTGCCAGCAGCATAGCTACACCCAGCGAAGCTTTCTTT; CDR3 protein: CASSIATPSEAFF
D gene: -; V gene: TRBV15; clone size: few; J gene: TRBJ1-5; CDR3 DNA: TGTGCCACCAGCAGAGATCGGGCCTTAAATCAGCCCCAGCATTTT; CDR3 protein: CATSRDRALNQPQHF
D gene: -; V gene: TRBV29-1; clone size: -; J gene: TRBJ2-2; CDR3 DNA: TGCAGCGGGTCAGGGCGGGACGGCACCGGGGAGCTGTTTTTT; CDR3 protein: CSGSGRDGTGELFF
D gene: -; V gene: TRBV29-1; clone size: -; J gene: TRBJ1-2; CDR3 DNA: TGCAGCGTTGAAGAAGGGGGGGCTAGTGGCTACACCTTC; CDR3 protein: CSVEEGGASGYTF
D gene: -; V gene: TRBV4-1; clone size: few; J gene: TRBJ2-6; CDR3 DNA: TGCGCCAGCAGCCAAGAAGGGTTCTCTGGGGCCAACGTCCTGACTTTC; CDR3 protein: CASSQEGFSGANVLTF
D gene: TRBD1; V gene: TRBV11-1; clone size: many; J gene: TRBJ1-1; CDR3 DNA: TGTGCCAGCAGCTTATACGTCGGACAGGGCGAAGCTTTCTTT; CDR3 protein: CASSLYVGQGEAFF
D gene: TRBD1; V gene: TRBV2; clone size: -; J gene: TRBJ1-4; CDR3 DNA: TGTGCCAGCAGTGTTTACAGGGGCGATGAAAAACTGTTTTTT; CDR3 protein: CASSVYRGDEKLFF
D gene: -; V gene: TRBV7-9; clone size: few; J gene: TRBJ2-7; CDR3 DNA: TGTGCCAGCAGCTTCGGGTCCTACGAGCAGTACTTC; CDR3 protein: CASSFGSYEQYF
D gene: -; V gene: TRBV7-9; clone size: once; J gene: TRBJ2-2; CDR3 DNA: TGTGCCAGCAGGGAACAGGGTGTCGGGGAGCTGTTTTTT; CDR3 protein: CASREQGVGELFF
D gene: -; V gene: TRBV29-1; clone size: -; J gene: TRBJ2-1; CDR3 DNA: TGCAGCGTTGTCGAAGGGGGAGGTTACAATGAGCAGTTCTTC; CDR3 protein: CSVVEGGGYNEQFF
D gene: -; V gene: TRBV9; clone size: -; J gene: TRBJ1-5; CDR3 DNA: TGTGCCAGCAGCGTCAGTCTCAATCAGCCCCAGCATTTT; CDR3 protein: CASSVSLNQPQHF
D gene: TRBD1; V gene: TRBV5-8; clone size: few; J gene: TRBJ2-7; CDR3 DNA: TGTGCCAGCAAACCGCCGGGACAGGTCCCGAACGAGCAGTACTTC; CDR3 protein: CASKPPGQVPNEQYF
D gene: TRBD1; V gene: TRBV5-1; clone size: -; J gene: TRBJ1-1; CDR3 DNA: TGCGCCAGCAGCCTTACAGGGGTCACTGAAGCTTTCTTT; CDR3 protein: CASSLTGVTEAFF
D gene: TRBD1; V gene: TRBV19; clone size: few; J gene: TRBJ1-4; CDR3 DNA: TGTGCCAGTAGTACCGGACAGGGCCATAATGAAAAACTGTTTTTT; CDR3 protein: CASSTGQGHNEKLFF
D gene: -; V gene: TRBV15; clone size: -; J gene: TRBJ2-1; CDR3 DNA: TGTGCCACCAGCAGAGATAACCCGGGAGAGGTCCACAATGAGCAGTTCTTC; CDR3 protein: CATSRDNPGEVHNEQFF
D gene: -; V gene: TRBV30; clone size: -; J gene: TRBJ2-1; CDR3 DNA: TGTGCCTCCAGTGGTACCGTCTCCTACAATGAGCAGTTCTTC; CDR3 protein: CASSGTVSYNEQFF
D gene: TRBD2; V gene: TRBV14; clone size: -; J gene: TRBJ2-1; CDR3 DNA: TGTGCCAGCAGCCAATTTTTGGCGGGAGGGCCGGAGCAGTTCTTC; CDR3 protein: CASSQFLAGGPEQFF
D gene: -; V gene: TRBV9; clone size: -; J gene: TRBJ2-3; CDR3 DNA: TGTGCCAGCAGCGTATCCGCACGGGGAGTAGATACGCAGTATTTT; CDR3 protein: CASSVSARGVDTQYF
D gene: -; V gene: TRBV5-1; clone size: -; J gene: TRBJ2-7; CDR3 DNA: TGCGCCAGCAGCGGAAACTACGAGCAGTACTTC; CDR3 protein: CASSGNYEQYF
D gene: -; V gene: TRBV7-9; clone size: few; J gene: TRBJ1-2; CDR3 DNA: TGTGCCAGCAGCGCGCGGGAGAGTGTTGACTATGGCTACACCTTC; CDR3 protein: CASSARESVDYGYTF
D gene: TRBD2; V gene: TRBV4-1; clone size: -; J gene: TRBJ2-3; CDR3 DNA: TGCGCCAGCAGCCAACAAGCCCTAGCGGACGGGTCAGATACGCAGTATTTT; CDR3 protein: CASSQQALADGSDTQYF
D gene: -; V gene: TRBV7-9; clone size: once; J gene: TRBJ1-1; CDR3 DNA: TGTGCCAGTAGGACGGCGAGCACTGAAGCTTTCTTT; CDR3 protein: CASRTASTEAFF
D gene: TRBD2; V gene: TRBV19; clone size: few; J gene: TRBJ2-1; CDR3 DNA: TGTGCCAGTAGGGAGACTAGCGGACAGTACAATGAGCAGTTCTTC; CDR3 protein: CASRETSGQYNEQFF
D gene: TRBD1; V gene: TRBV30; clone size: -; J gene: TRBJ2-1; CDR3 DNA: TGTGCCTGGAGTGTTGGTCAGAGAACAGGGGTTGTGAGAAGCTCCTACAATGAGCAGTTCTTC; CDR3 protein: CAWSVGQRTGVVRSSYNEQFF
D gene: -; V gene: TRBV5-1; clone size: -; J gene: TRBJ1-1; CDR3 DNA: TGCGCCAGCAGCTTATACCGAGAACCGAGGGGGGACACTGAAGCTTTCTTT; CDR3 protein: CASSLYREPRGDTEAFF
D gene: TRBD2; V gene: TRBV7-9; clone size: few; J gene: TRBJ2-7; CDR3 DNA: TGTGCCAGCAGCTACGGGGGAGGGTACGAGCAGTACTTC; CDR3 protein: CASSYGGGYEQYF